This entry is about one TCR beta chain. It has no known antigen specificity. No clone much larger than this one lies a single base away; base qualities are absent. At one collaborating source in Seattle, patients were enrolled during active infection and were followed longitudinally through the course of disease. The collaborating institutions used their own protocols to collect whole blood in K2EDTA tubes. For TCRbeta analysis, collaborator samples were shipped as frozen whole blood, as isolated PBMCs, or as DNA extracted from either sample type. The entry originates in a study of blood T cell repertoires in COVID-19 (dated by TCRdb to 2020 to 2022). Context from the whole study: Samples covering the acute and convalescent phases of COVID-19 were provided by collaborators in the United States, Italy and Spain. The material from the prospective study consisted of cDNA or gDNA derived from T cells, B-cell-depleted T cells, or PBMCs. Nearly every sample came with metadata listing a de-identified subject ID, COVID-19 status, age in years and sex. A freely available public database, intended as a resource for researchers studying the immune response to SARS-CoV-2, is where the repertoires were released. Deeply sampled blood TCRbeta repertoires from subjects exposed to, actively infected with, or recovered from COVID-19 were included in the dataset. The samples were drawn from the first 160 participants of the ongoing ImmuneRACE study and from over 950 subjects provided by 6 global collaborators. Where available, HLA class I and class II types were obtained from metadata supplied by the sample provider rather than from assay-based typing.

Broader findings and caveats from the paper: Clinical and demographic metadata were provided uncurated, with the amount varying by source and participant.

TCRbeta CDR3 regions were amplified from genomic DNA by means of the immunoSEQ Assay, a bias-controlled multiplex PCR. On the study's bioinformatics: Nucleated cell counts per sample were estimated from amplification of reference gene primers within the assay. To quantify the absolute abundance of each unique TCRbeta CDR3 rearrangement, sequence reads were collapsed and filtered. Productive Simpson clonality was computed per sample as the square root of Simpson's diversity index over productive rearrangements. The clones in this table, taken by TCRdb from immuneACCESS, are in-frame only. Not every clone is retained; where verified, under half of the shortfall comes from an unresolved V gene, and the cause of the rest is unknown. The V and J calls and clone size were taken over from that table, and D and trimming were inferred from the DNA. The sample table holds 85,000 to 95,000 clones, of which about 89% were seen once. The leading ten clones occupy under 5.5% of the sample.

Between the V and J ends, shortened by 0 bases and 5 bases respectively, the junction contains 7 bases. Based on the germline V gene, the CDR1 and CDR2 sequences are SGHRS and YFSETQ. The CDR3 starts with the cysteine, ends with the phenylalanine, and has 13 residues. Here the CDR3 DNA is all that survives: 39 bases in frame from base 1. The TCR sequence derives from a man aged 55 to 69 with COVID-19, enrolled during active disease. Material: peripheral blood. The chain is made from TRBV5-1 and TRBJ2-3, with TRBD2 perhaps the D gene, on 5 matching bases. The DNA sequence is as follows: TGCGCCAGCAGCTTGGTGGAGGTAGATACGCAGTATTTT. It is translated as CASSLVEVDTQYF.